The clone carrying this T cell receptor beta chain has just a few counts. The target antigen is unknown. Generation of TCR beta libraries employed quantitative 5'-RACE incorporating molecular barcodes. MiXCR, applied by TCRdb to the 5' RACE reads, yields one record per CDR3 protein. The sample shows 150,000 to 200,000 distinct CDR3 sequences, more than 9% of them seen only once. The data belong to a study of CD8 T cells in ankylosing spondylitis. Study-level points and caveats: Ankylosing spondylitis blood appeared to carry a characteristic TCR beta motif of roughly 8 highly homologous variants.

V gave up 2 bases and J gave up 3 bases, with 10 bases separating them. The CDR3 sequence is 15 residues long. CDR1 is SEHNR and CDR2 is FQNEAQ in the germline V gene (reference sequence). The sequenced sample consisted of blood, either unsorted or a sorted T cell fraction (not recorded which). This sequence joins TRBV7-9 and TRBJ1-4; TRBD1 is a possible D gene (6 bases). The clonotype comes from a male donor with ankylosing spondylitis or in good health (not recorded which). The CDR3 loop reads CASSLSQGPNEKLFF. As DNA, the CDR3 is TGTGCCAGCAGCTTAAGCCAGGGGCCTAATGAAAAACTGTTTTTT.